These 5 T cell receptor beta chains originate from one sample sequenced in a study of T cells in Graves' hyperthyroidism and ophthalmopathy. RNA transcripts yielded amplified TCR beta CDR3 regions. TCR CDR3 regions were first amplified by RT-PCR with HTBI primers. TCRdb re-derived calls from the multiplex PCR reads in MiXCR, one entry per CDR3 protein. The profile shows 400,000 to 500,000 distinct CDR3 sequences, around 15% of them singletons. The sequenced material came from blood. The receptors derive from a woman younger than 35 with Graves' hyperthyroidism.

There are many counts of this clonotype. This chain uses TRBV6-1 with TRBJ1-6; D may be TRBD1 (5 bases). The length of the CDR3 is 13 residues. Trimming took 8 bases from V and 8 from J, leaving 13 bases between them. From germline, CDR1 is MNHNS and CDR2 SASEGT. The CDR3 region is CASRSRDDSPLHF. The CDR3 nucleotides are TGTGCCAGCCGGTCGAGGGACGATTCACCCCTCCACTTT.

This clonotype was detected only a few times. The rearrangement uses TRBV5-1 and TRBJ2-3; TRBD2 agrees at 9 bases. V lost 4 bases and J lost 4; bases outside the gene matches: 7. This CDR3 has 15 residues. Germline CDR1 reads SGHRS; CDR2 reads YFSETQ. The CDR3 DNA follows: TGCGCCAGCAGCGGGCGGGGGGGCGAGGCAGATACGCAGTATTTT. Protein: CASSGRGGEADTQYF. The variable domain in full, completed from reference TRBV5-1 and TRBJ2-3, reads KAGVTQTPRYLIKTRGQQVTLSCSPISGHRSVSWYQQTPGQGLQFLFEYFSETQRNKGNFPGRFSGRQFSNSRSEMNVSTLELGDSALYLCASSGRGGEADTQYFGPGTRLTVL.

This clonotype was seen repeatedly, ten times or more. The rearrangement uses TRBV2 and TRBJ2-7, with D possibly being TRBD1 or TRBD2 (5 bases each). Per germline, CDR1 SNHLY and CDR2 FYNNEI. V lost 6 bases and J lost 5, with 29 bases in between. The CDR3 is made up of 18 amino acids. CDR3 DNA sequence: TGTGCCAGCAGCGCGGATCCCTGGAAAGCGGCGAGGGGCCACGAGCAGTACGTC. Protein: CASSADPWKAARGHEQYV.

This clonotype was seen many times. The genes are TRBV19 and TRBJ1-5; a weak D match, TRBD1 (6 bases). V was clipped by 5 bases and J by 7 bases, with 12 bases between them. Germline CDR1 and CDR2: LNHDA and SQIVND (reference sequence). The CDR3 has 13 residues. The CDR3 DNA reads as TGTGCCAGTAGTCCACAGGGTGGGCAGCCCCAGCATTTT. It yields the protein CASSPQGGQPQHF.

This clonotype was seen repeatedly, ten times or more. The chain joins TRBV20-1 to TRBJ1-5; D is undetermined. Germline V gene lookup returns CDR1 DFQATT and CDR2 SNEGSKA (reference sequence). The CDR3 totals 13 residues. V gave up 7 bases and J gave up 6 bases, with 16 bases separating them. In nucleotides, the CDR3 is TGCAGTGTTGAGCATGGGGTCGGTCAGCCCCAGCATTTT. Protein sequence: CSVEHGVGQPQHF.